What follows is one T cell receptor beta chain and its context. Its matching antigen is unknown. V lost 4 bases, J lost 0 bases, and 13 bases lay in between. Germline CDR1 reads MNHEY; CDR2 reads SVGAGI. This CDR3 is built from 15 residues. The sample originates from a study of cytomegalovirus exposure and HLA in healthy donors. Study details: Caucasian-associated ancestry cluster membership applied to about 83% of approximately 400 genotyped donors. Study findings and constraints: Previously analyzed data showed that most TCR beta V segments were productive at a frequency of about 90% or about 30%. In a later analysis, TCR association rates varied by HLA locus: DRB1 most, HLA-C fewest.

60 Vbeta and 13 Jbeta primers were used in PCR. Method: immunoSEQ multiplex PCR; TCRdb's copy keeps in-frame clones and lacks some. The data hold 130,000 to 150,000 clones, with over 60% observed a single time. Sequenced sample: PBMCs. J is TRBJ2-7 and V is TRBV6-5; TRBD2 is a possible D gene (6 bases). The sequence derives from a woman aged 40 to 50 in good health and CMV-seronegative. The DNA for the CDR3 is TGTGCCAGCAGTTGGGTGGCGGGGATCTCCTACGAGCAGTACTTC. It encodes CASSWVAGISYEQYF.